This TCR beta chain was obtained from a study of blood T cell repertoires in COVID-19. A few counts support this clone. V gave up 0 bases and J gave up 3 bases, with 14 bases separating them. The V gene's germline CDR1 is LNHDA and CDR2 SQIVND (reference sequence). There are 16 residues in the CDR3. Clones were sequenced by immunoSEQ multiplex PCR, and TCRdb holds only the in-frame ones, with some missing. The sample lists around 47,000 clones; 88% were seen once. The sample consisted of peripheral blood. This sequence originates from a man over 45 with active COVID-19. This chain connects TRBV19 to TRBJ1-2; no reliable D call. In DNA, the CDR3 is TGTGCCAGTAGTATAGATGCAGGATCGCGTCACTATGGCTACACCTTC. It is translated as CASSIDAGSRHYGYTF.